Each of the 18 T cell receptor beta chains below was sequenced from the same sample in a study of blood T cell repertoires in COVID-19. TCRdb keeps only in-frame clones here, not all; method: immunoSEQ multiplex PCR. The sample records about 89,000 clones, roughly 96% being singletons. The specimen was peripheral blood. These receptors came from a human donor with active COVID-19. The donor label of this sample is uncertain.

This CDR3 is CATSDFRDFQETQYF. The DNA of the CDR3 is TGTGCCACCAGTGACTTCCGGGACTTTCAAGAGACCCAGTACTTC. This chain connects TRBV24-1 to TRBJ2-5; maybe TRBD2 (6 bases). The CDR3 is 15 residues long. Germline loops: CDR1 KGHDR, CDR2 SFDVKD. Trimming stripped 4 bases from V and 2 bases from J, with 13 bases between.

The CDR3 DNA sequence: TGTGCCAGCAGCCAATGGGGGGGCAAACAGGAAGGGTGGAGGGATCAGCCCCAGCATTTT. The encoded protein is CASSQWGGKQEGWRDQPQHF. V is TRBV16 and J is TRBJ1-5; D is perhaps TRBD1 (6 bases). The CDR3 is 20 amino acids. The germline V gene encodes CDR1 KGHSY and CDR2 FQNENV. The V gene lost 1 base and the J gene lost 5 bases, with 27 bases spanning the gap.

The rearrangement joins TRBV6-2 or TRBV6-3 to TRBJ1-5; TRBD1 matches 9 bases. The CDR3 length is 14 residues. Germline CDR1 reads MNHEY; CDR2 reads SVGEGT. Unmatched junction bases numbered 6, after V lost 6 bases and J lost 6 bases. The CDR3 loop is CASRPGQGSQPQHF. The DNA of the CDR3 is TGTGCCAGCAGGCCTGGACAGGGGAGTCAGCCCCAGCATTTT.

The V gene is TRBV7-9, the J gene TRBJ1-5; the D is unclear. The CDR3 covers 12 residues. Germline-derived CDR1 and CDR2 are SEHNR and FQNEAQ (reference sequence). V lost 2 bases and J lost 6, with 5 bases in between. DNA of the CDR3: TGTGCCAGCAGCTTAATCGGTCAGCCCCAGCATTTT. This codes for CASSLIGQPQHF.

V usage is TRBV5-6 and J usage is TRBJ2-7; 9 positions agree with TRBD1. CDR1 is SGHDT, CDR2 YYEEEE, per germline. The CDR3 contains 15 residues. The V and J ends lost 0 bases and 3 bases, in that order; junction bases with no gene match: 4. CDR3 bases: TGTGCCAGCAGCTTGGGAACAGGGGGCTACTACGAGCAGTACTTC. Translation: CASSLGTGGYYEQYF.

This chain joins TRBV27 and TRBJ2-7; 12 nucleotides line up with TRBD2. This CDR3 has 15 amino acids. Unmatched junction bases numbered 2, after V lost 3 bases and J lost 2 bases. Germline values: CDR1 MNHEY, CDR2 SMNVEV (reference sequence). CDR3 sequence reads: CASSLRTSGAYEQYF. CDR3 bases: TGTGCCAGCAGTTTGAGGACTAGCGGGGCCTACGAGCAGTACTTC.

The rearrangement links TRBV4-1 to TRBJ2-3; weak D call: TRBD1 (6 bases). Trimming removed 1 base at V and 5 bases at J, with 31 bases between. The CDR3 has 21 residues. Germline lookup yields CDR1 MGHRA and CDR2 YSYEKL. CDR3 region: CASSQVIVEGTGQGYGDTQYF. CDR3 nucleotides: TGCGCCAGCAGCCAAGTGATTGTAGAGGGGACCGGGCAGGGGTATGGAGATACGCAGTATTTT.

V usage is TRBV24-1 and J usage is TRBJ2-3; D uncertain. This CDR3 contains 13 residues. Germline V gene lookup returns CDR1 KGHDR and CDR2 SFDVKD. Trimming left V 4 bases short and J 2 bases short, with 6 bases between. Written as DNA, the CDR3 is TGTGCCACCAGTGACCCTCCCACAGATACGCAGTATTTT. It codes for CATSDPPTDTQYF.

This clone was counted a single time. V and J are TRBV5-6 and TRBJ1-5, with no clear D. Germline V gene sequence: CDR1 SGHDT, CDR2 YYEEEE. This CDR3 is 15 amino acids long. V was pared by 0 bases and J by 2 bases, with 9 bases between. This chain's CDR3 is CASSLAYGGNQPQHF. The CDR3, as DNA: TGTGCCAGCAGCTTGGCGTACGGTGGCAATCAGCCCCAGCATTTT.

The chain combines TRBV11-3 with TRBJ1-1; D perhaps matches TRBD1 (6 bases). The CDR3 runs to 12 residues. Between the trimmed V and J ends, which lost 6 bases and 9 bases, there was a span of 14 bases. The germline V gene has CDR1 SGHNT and CDR2 YENEEA. The CDR3 DNA reads TGTGCCAGCAGTCTACACAGGGAGCAAGCTTTCTTT. Translated, it gives CASSLHREQAFF.

The genes are TRBV11-2 and TRBJ2-7; possibly TRBD2 for D (5 bases). CDR3 length equals 15 residues. Trimming left V 5 bases short and J 5 bases short, with 19 bases between. Looked up from germline, CDR1 is SGHAT and CDR2 is FQNNGV. The CDR3 region is CASSRAGLQPDEQYF. In DNA form, the CDR3 reads TGTGCCAGCAGCCGGGCGGGTCTCCAACCCGACGAGCAGTACTTC.

The chain links TRBV6-6 to TRBJ1-1, with D tentatively TRBD1 (5 bases). Germline CDR1 reads MNHNY; CDR2 reads SVGAGI (reference sequence). This CDR3 region has 14 residues. The V gene lost 2 bases and the J gene lost 0 bases, with 7 bases spanning the gap. The CDR3 spells CASSYGALNTEAFF. The CDR3 nucleotides read TGTGCCAGCAGTTACGGGGCGCTGAACACTGAAGCTTTCTTT.

The chain joins TRBV7-2 to TRBJ2-2; D is unclear. CDR3 length equals 15 residues. The germline gives CDR1 SGHTA, CDR2 FQGNSA. Trimming left V 3 bases short and J 0 bases short, with 8 bases between. The CDR3 bases are TGTGCCAGCAGCTTGTCGCAGACGAACACCGGGGAGCTGTTTTTT. Protein: CASSLSQTNTGELFF.

The chain joins TRBV5-1 to TRBJ2-7; 9 nucleotides agree with TRBD1. The CDR3 length is 15 residues. Germline CDR1 and CDR2: SGHRS and YFSETQ. Trimming removed 1 base from V and 3 bases from J; junction bases left unmatched: 5. The CDR3 nucleotides read TGCGCCAGCAGCTTGTCAGGGACAGGGCGCTACGAGCAGTACTTC. It specifies CASSLSGTGRYEQYF.

This chain uses TRBV6-6 with TRBJ2-7, with D uncertain. The V and J ends lost 11 bases and 2 bases respectively, with 13 bases between them. This CDR3 is built from 12 residues. Germline V gene sequence: CDR1 MNHNY, CDR2 SVGAGI (reference sequence). The CDR3 coding sequence is TGTGCCGTAGCCAGCCTTACCTACGAGCAGTACTTC. It codes for CAVASLTYEQYF.

The genes are TRBV5-5 and TRBJ2-1; TRBD2 agrees at 8 bases. Germline values: CDR1 SGHKS, CDR2 YYEKEE (reference sequence). The CDR3 covers 17 residues. V lost 2 bases to trimming and J lost 7 bases; unmatched junction nucleotides: 14. The CDR3 reads CASSFPRGGSNWNEQFF. CDR3 coding DNA: TGTGCCAGCAGCTTCCCCCGGGGGGGATCTAACTGGAATGAGCAGTTCTTC. Combining the CDR3 with reference TRBV5-5 and TRBJ2-1 gives the whole variable domain DAGVTQSPTHLIKTRGQQVTLRCSPISGHKSVSWYQQVLGQGPQFIFQYYEKEERGRGNFPDRFSARQFPNYSSELNVNALLLGDSALYLCASSFPRGGSNWNEQFFGPGTRLTVL.

The chain combines TRBV15 with TRBJ2-3; maybe TRBD2 (6 bases). CDR1 and CDR2 from the germline V gene are LNHNV and YYDKDF (reference sequence). The CDR3 consists of 15 residues. V was pared by 0 bases and J by 5 bases, with 12 bases between. The CDR3 reads CATSRDRVAVDTQYF. Here the CDR3 DNA reads TGTGCCACCAGCAGAGACCGAGTAGCGGTAGATACGCAGTATTTT. Using reference TRBV15 and TRBJ2-3 for the parts outside the CDR3, the full variable domain is DAMVIQNPRYQVTQFGKPVTLSCSQTLNHNVMYWYQQKSSQAPKLLFHYYDKDFNNEADTPDNFQSRRPNTSFCFLDIRSPGLGDTAMYLCATSRDRVAVDTQYFGPGTRLTVL.

The chain recombines TRBV1 with TRBJ1-1; the table's TRBD1 call for D was not verified on the DNA. TRBV1 is designated a pseudogene. The CDR3 consists of 17 residues. The CDR3 region has the DNA TGCACCAGCAGCTGTAAACCGGGACAGGGGGAATGCACTGAAGCTTTCTTT. It encodes CTSSCKPGQGECTEAFF.